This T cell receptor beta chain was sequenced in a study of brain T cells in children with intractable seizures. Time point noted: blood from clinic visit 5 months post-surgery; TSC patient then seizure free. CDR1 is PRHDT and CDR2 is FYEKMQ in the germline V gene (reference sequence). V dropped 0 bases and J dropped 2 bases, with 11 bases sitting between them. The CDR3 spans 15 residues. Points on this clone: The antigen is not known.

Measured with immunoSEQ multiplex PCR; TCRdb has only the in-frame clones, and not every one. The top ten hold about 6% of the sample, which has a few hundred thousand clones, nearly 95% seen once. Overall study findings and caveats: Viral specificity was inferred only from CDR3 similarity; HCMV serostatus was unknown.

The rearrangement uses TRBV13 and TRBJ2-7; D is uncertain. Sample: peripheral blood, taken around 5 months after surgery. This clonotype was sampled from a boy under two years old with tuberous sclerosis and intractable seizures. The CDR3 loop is CASSLGLATTYEQYF. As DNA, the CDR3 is TGTGCCAGCAGCTTAGGCCTGGCCACCACCTACGAGCAGTACTTC.